The subject of this entry is one TCR beta chain. This sample stems from a study of blood T cell repertoires in COVID-19. Study-wide context: Whether acute or convalescent, the COVID-19 samples came from the United States, Italy and Spain. In each case, the material was cDNA or gDNA derived from T cells, B-cell-depleted T cells, or PBMCs.

Generated by immunoSEQ multiplex PCR, the TCRdb table keeps only in-frame clones and is missing some. The sample shows about 240,000 clones, about four fifths of them seen only once. The CDR3 sequence is 16 residues long. Trimming removed 0 bases from V and 4 bases from J, with 14 bases in between. Germline loops: CDR1 MGHRA, CDR2 YSYEKL. The chain couples TRBV4-1 to TRBJ2-3, with no clear D. Sequenced input: peripheral blood. This TCR was recovered from a young woman with acute or convalescent COVID-19. CDR3 bases: TGCGCCAGCAGCCAAGAAAATGGTCCCCGCGCAGATACGCAGTATTTT. It translates to CASSQENGPRADTQYF.